This T cell receptor beta chain came from a study of blood T cell repertoires in COVID-19. About the study: Donors in the United States, Italy and Spain gave samples during acute or convalescent COVID-19. T cells, B-cell-depleted T cells, or PBMCs provided the cDNA or gDNA that served as material.

Germline V lookup: CDR1 KGHDR, CDR2 SFDVKD. V dropped 7 bases and J dropped 5; count of bases not matched to a gene: 4. The CDR3 is made up of 13 amino acids. Libraries were prepared by immunoSEQ multiplex PCR; TCRdb keeps only in-frame clonotypes and omits some of them. The sample yields 230,000 or so clones, about four fifths seen once. The sequence was obtained from a woman aged 80 or over with COVID-19, enrolled during active disease. V and J are TRBV24-1 and TRBJ1-5, with 7 bases fitting TRBD1. The sequencing sample was made of peripheral blood. CDR3 nucleotide sequence: TGTGCCACCAGCCAGACAGGGCATCAGCCCCAGCATTTT. Encoded protein: CATSQTGHQPQHF.